These 32 T cell receptor beta chains were all obtained from the same sample, sequenced in a study of beta chain features in type 1 diabetes. The study reverse transcribed the entire isolated RNA, so it sequenced expressed TCRB transcripts. The repertoire was sequenced with immunoSEQ multiplex PCR; TCRdb's copy has only in-frame clones and lacks some. The table has tens of thousands of clones, 30% to 40% seen once. The sequenced material came from stem cell memory CD4+ T cells from blood. The receptors derive from a woman younger than 35 in good health.

This chain's CDR3 is CASSFTQGRGTEAFF. Written as DNA, the CDR3 is TGTGCCAGCAGTTTCACACAGGGGCGAGGCACTGAAGCTTTCTTT. This chain uses TRBV7-9 with TRBJ1-1; 7 nucleotides align to TRBD1. Germline loops: CDR1 SEHNR, CDR2 FQNEAQ (reference sequence). V gave up 6 bases and J gave up 4 bases; unmatched junction bases: 11. This CDR3 is 15 amino acids long.

This clone was counted between two and nine times. The V call is TRBV7-2, the J call TRBJ2-3; the match to TRBD2 covers 14 bases. Germline CDR1 reads SGHTA; CDR2 reads FQGNSA. This CDR3 has 16 amino acids. V shed 4 bases and J 3 bases; nucleotides not matched to a gene: 3. The CDR3 bases are TGTGCCAGCAGCTACCGACTAGCGGGAGGGACAGATACGCAGTATTTT. It specifies CASSYRLAGGTDTQYF. Supplemented by reference TRBV7-2 and TRBJ2-3, the full variable domain reads GAGVSQSPSNKVTEKGKDVELRCDPISGHTALYWYRQSLGQGLEFLIYFQGNSAPDKSGLPSDRFSAERTGGSVSTLTIQRTQQEDSAVYLCASSYRLAGGTDTQYFGPGTRLTVL.

The chain uses TRBV9 and TRBJ2-1; D is unclear. Germline V gene data show CDR1 as SGDLS and CDR2 as YYNGEE. The CDR3 is 12 amino acids. V was trimmed by 4 bases and J by 9 bases, leaving 11 bases between them. Here the CDR3 reads CASSPLSPEQFF. CDR3 bases: TGTGCCAGCAGCCCCTTGTCTCCTGAGCAGTTCTTC.

This clone was detected only a few times. The chain uses TRBV10-3 and TRBJ2-1; 11 positions match TRBD2. The CDR3 is 14 residues long. V trimming: 6 bases; J trimming: 6 bases; junction bases outside the gene matches: 4. The germline V gene encodes CDR1 ENHRY and CDR2 SYGVKD. Here the CDR3 DNA reads TGTGCCATCAGGGGACTAGCGGTCCCCAATGAGCAGTTCTTC. Translated: CAIRGLAVPNEQFF.

In this sample, this clone turned up a few times. The V call is TRBV14, the J call TRBJ2-2; no reliable D call. The CDR3 is 14 amino acids. Per the germline V gene, CDR1 is SGHDN and CDR2 is FVKESK. Trimming removed 0 bases at V and 0 bases at J, with 2 bases between. CDR3 nucleotide sequence: TGTGCCAGCAGCCAAGACACGAACACCGGGGAGCTGTTTTTT. It is translated as CASSQDTNTGELFF. Variable domain in full (rest from reference TRBV14 and TRBJ2-2): EAGVTQFPSHSVIEKGQTVTLRCDPISGHDNLYWYRRVMGKEIKFLLHFVKESKQDESGMPNNRFLAERTGGTYSTLKVQPAELEDSGVYFCASSQDTNTGELFFGEGSRLTVL.

The genes are TRBV5-4 and TRBJ2-7; D possibly corresponds to TRBD1 (5 bases). Germline lookup yields CDR1 SGHNT and CDR2 YYREEE (reference sequence). The V and J ends lost 0 bases and 6 bases respectively, with 10 bases between them. There are 13 residues in the CDR3. The CDR3 sequence: CASSLAGFSEQYF. For the CDR3, the DNA is TGTGCCAGCAGCTTGGCAGGGTTCTCCGAGCAGTACTTC.

The rearrangement links TRBV4-2 to TRBJ2-1; possibly TRBD2 for D (6 bases). With 0 bases removed from V and 5 bases from J, the gap between germline ends came to 14 bases. The V gene's germline CDR1 is LGHNA and CDR2 YNFKEQ. The CDR3 has 16 residues. CDR3 nucleotides: TGTGCCAGCAGCCAAGAGATAGTTAGCGGAAACAATGAGCAGTTCTTC. Translated, it gives CASSQEIVSGNNEQFF.

The chain couples TRBV7-9 to TRBJ1-3; the D is unclear. CDR1 is SEHNR, CDR2 FQNEAQ, per germline (reference sequence). With 5 bases removed from V and 8 bases from J, the gap between germline ends came to 13 bases. CDR3 length equals 13 residues. The CDR3, as DNA: TGTGCCAGCAGCCTGGGTGGAGTTGACACCATATATTTT. This codes for CASSLGGVDTIYF.

The chain carries TRBV7-9 and TRBJ1-2, with 10 bases aligning to TRBD1. The junction had 7 bases not matched to a gene; V was cut back by 5 bases and J by 7 bases. This CDR3 is built from 14 residues. Germline-derived CDR1 and CDR2 are SEHNR and FQNEAQ (reference sequence). The CDR3 nucleotides read TGTGCCAGCAGCAGGGACAGGGGACTGAGTGGCTACACCTTC. It encodes CASSRDRGLSGYTF.

This clone has more than one count but fewer than ten. This chain connects TRBV7-9 to TRBJ2-1; 12 bases match TRBD2. The V segment lost 5 bases and the J segment 15 bases; nucleotides outside the gene matches: 14. Germline V CDR1 and CDR2: SEHNR, FQNEAQ (reference sequence). The CDR3 has 15 amino acids. The CDR3 DNA is TGTGCCAGCAGCCCGCCCGGGACTAGCGGGCTCGGTTGGTTCTTC. As protein: CASSPPGTSGLGWFF.

This clone was detected a few times. The genes are TRBV7-9 and TRBJ2-1, with D perhaps matching TRBD2 (7 bases). The CDR3 runs to 16 residues. From germline, CDR1 is SEHNR and CDR2 FQNEAQ (reference sequence). The V end was cut by 5 bases, the J end by 3 bases, with 17 bases between. CDR3 region: CASSPIGGPFYNEQFF. CDR3 nucleotides: TGTGCCAGCAGCCCGATCGGGGGGCCCTTCTACAATGAGCAGTTCTTC.

The chain carries TRBV5-1 and TRBJ2-1; 11 bases are shared with TRBD2. The germline V gene has CDR1 SGHRS and CDR2 YFSETQ. This CDR3 contains 17 residues. With 4 bases clipped from V and 7 bases from J, the junction kept 13 bases outside the gene matches. The CDR3 sequence: CASSMLPGLAVGNEQFF. As DNA, the CDR3 is TGCGCCAGCAGCATGCTTCCGGGACTAGCGGTTGGGAATGAGCAGTTCTTC. Supplemented by reference TRBV5-1 and TRBJ2-1, the full variable domain reads KAGVTQTPRYLIKTRGQQVTLSCSPISGHRSVSWYQQTPGQGLQFLFEYFSETQRNKGNFPGRFSGRQFSNSRSEMNVSTLELGDSALYLCASSMLPGLAVGNEQFFGPGTRLTVL.

The rearrangement links TRBV2 to TRBJ2-6; TRBD1 aligns across 8 bases. Trimming cost V 1 base and J 0 bases; bases outside gene matches: 5. The CDR3 loop spans 18 amino acids. CDR1 is SNHLY and CDR2 is FYNNEI in the germline V gene. The CDR3 DNA follows: TGTGCCAGCAGTGAAGAGTGGACAGGGCTCTCTGGGGCCAACGTCCTGACTTTC. Translating it yields CASSEEWTGLSGANVLTF.

The rearrangement links TRBV19 to TRBJ1-5; D is possibly TRBD1 (6 bases). Looked up from germline, CDR1 is LNHDA and CDR2 is SQIVND (reference sequence). V dropped 1 base and J dropped 0 bases, with 10 bases sitting between them. The CDR3 extends over 16 amino acids. CDR3 residues: CASSIAGTNSNQPQHF. The CDR3, as DNA: TGTGCCAGTAGTATAGCAGGGACAAATAGCAATCAGCCCCAGCATTTT.

The chain has TRBV7-2 and TRBJ2-3; 7 bases align to TRBD2. The CDR3 consists of 15 residues. Germline V CDR1 and CDR2: SGHTA, FQGNSA. V shed 3 bases and J 8 bases; nucleotides not matched to a gene: 11. Here the CDR3 DNA reads TGTGCCAGCAGCTTTAATAGCGGGTCTGAGGGTACGCAGTATTTT. Translation: CASSFNSGSEGTQYF.

This clone occurred a few times. The CDR3 sequence: CASSYPGLSNLEQFF. The CDR3 coding sequence is TGCGCCAGCAGCTATCCGGGACTTTCGAACCTCGAGCAGTTCTTC. The chain has TRBV5-1 and TRBJ2-1, with D perhaps TRBD2 (6 bases). Per germline, CDR1 SGHRS and CDR2 YFSETQ. V lost 3 bases and J 10 bases, leaving 20 bases between the germline ends. The CDR3 sequence is 15 residues long.

This clone was seen a handful of times. V is TRBV7-2 and J is TRBJ2-5; TRBD2 aligns across 9 bases. The V gene's germline CDR1 is SGHTA and CDR2 FQGNSA. V dropped 3 bases and J dropped 4; count of bases not matched to a gene: 3. This CDR3 region has 14 residues. The CDR3 loop is CASSFSSGIETQYF. The CDR3 coding sequence is TGTGCCAGCAGCTTTTCTAGCGGGATAGAGACCCAGTACTTC. The full variable domain, completed using reference TRBV7-2 and TRBJ2-5, is GAGVSQSPSNKVTEKGKDVELRCDPISGHTALYWYRQSLGQGLEFLIYFQGNSAPDKSGLPSDRFSAERTGGSVSTLTIQRTQQEDSAVYLCASSFSSGIETQYFGPGTRLLVL.

The gene calls are TRBV6-1 and TRBJ2-3; 10 bases agree with TRBD1. CDR3 size: 16 residues. Trimming removed 4 bases from V and 7 bases from J; junction bases left unmatched: 11. Germline CDR1 MNHNS, CDR2 SASEGT. This CDR3 is CASSVIGTGVANTQYF. The CDR3 coding sequence is TGTGCCAGCAGTGTTATCGGGACAGGGGTCGCAAATACGCAGTATTTT.

In DNA, the CDR3 is TGTGCCAGCAGTTCCCCCATGAACACTGAAGCTTTCTTT. The encoded protein is CASSSPMNTEAFF. This chain uses TRBV7-9 with TRBJ1-1; unclear D gene. Trimming removed 6 bases from V and 0 bases from J, with 8 bases in between. The germline V gene has CDR1 SEHNR and CDR2 FQNEAQ (reference sequence). The CDR3 spans 13 residues.

The rearrangement uses TRBV18 and TRBJ2-3; 7 bases fit TRBD2. Germline CDR1 reads KGHSH; CDR2 reads LQKENI. The ends lost 1 base at V and 4 bases at J; junction bases unmatched: 8. The CDR3 runs 16 residues. CDR3 amino acids: CASSPLASREADTQYF. CDR3 in DNA: TGTGCCAGCTCACCACTCGCGTCCCGGGAGGCAGATACGCAGTATTTT.

This rearrangement joins TRBV18 to TRBJ2-3; 9 nucleotides agree with TRBD2. After removal of 5 bases from V and 3 bases from J, the junction contained 6 bases not matched to a gene. The CDR3 is made up of 15 amino acids. CDR1 is KGHSH and CDR2 is LQKENI in the germline V gene. In DNA, the CDR3 is TGTGCCAGCTCATCTCCGGGACTAGCTACAGATACGCAGTATTTT. It specifies CASSSPGLATDTQYF.

This clone was counted only a few times. The J gene is TRBJ2-5, the V gene TRBV5-1; possible D gene TRBD2, 6 bases. V lost 0 bases and J lost 2, with 11 bases in between. The CDR3 contains 15 residues. Germline CDR1 and CDR2: SGHRS and YFSETQ. CDR3 nucleotide sequence: TGCGCCAGCAGCTTGGACGGGAGTGGGCAAGAGACCCAGTACTTC. Translation gives CASSLDGSGQETQYF.

The chain links TRBV18 to TRBJ1-1; TRBD1 matches 7 bases. The V segment lost 2 bases and the J segment 8 bases; nucleotides outside the gene matches: 5. Germline CDR1 and CDR2: KGHSH and LQKENI. CDR3 length equals 13 residues. The CDR3 DNA sequence: TGTGCCAGCTCACCAGACAGGGAAAAGGAAGCTTTCTTT. This encodes CASSPDREKEAFF.

This chain links TRBV7-3 with TRBJ1-1, with D perhaps TRBD1 (5 bases). V gave up 2 bases and J gave up 1 base, with 8 bases separating them. The CDR3 consists of 14 residues. The V gene's germline CDR1 is SGHTA and CDR2 FQGTGA. The CDR3 coding sequence is TGTGCCAGCAGCTTAGGGGCGGCGAACACTGAAGCTTTCTTT. Protein sequence: CASSLGAANTEAFF.

The CDR3 coding sequence is TGTGCCAGCAGCTTCAGACAGGGGGCTTACACTGAAGCTTTCTTT. Translation gives CASSFRQGAYTEAFF. The chain combines TRBV7-9 with TRBJ1-1, with TRBD1 matching over 10 bases. The V and J ends lost 3 bases and 3 bases, in that order; junction bases with no gene match: 4. This CDR3 has 15 amino acids. The germline V gene has CDR1 SEHNR and CDR2 FQNEAQ (reference sequence).

This chain links TRBV6-5 with TRBJ1-2, with 8 bases aligning to TRBD1. This CDR3 is 13 amino acids long. Germline CDR1 is MNHEY and CDR2 is SVGAGI. V trimming: 6 bases; J trimming: 5 bases; junction bases outside the gene matches: 5. CDR3 amino acids: CASRGQGGYGYTF. The CDR3 region has the DNA TGTGCCAGCAGAGGACAGGGTGGATATGGCTACACCTTC.

This clone was seen only a few times. The rearrangement uses TRBV7-8 and TRBJ2-7, with D perhaps matching TRBD2 (5 bases). The CDR3 covers 12 residues. V lost 5 bases and J 2 bases, leaving 7 bases between the germline ends. Germline V gene sequence: CDR1 SGHVS, CDR2 FQNEAQ. The DNA of the CDR3 is TGTGCCAGCAGCCCTAGCCCCTACGAGCAGTACTTC. The encoded protein is CASSPSPYEQYF.

The rearrangement uses TRBV5-1 and TRBJ2-3, with 7 nucleotides matching TRBD1. Germline V gives CDR1 SGHRS, CDR2 YFSETQ. The CDR3 extends over 15 amino acids. Trimming took 5 bases from V and 3 from J; bases not matched to a gene: 9. The CDR3 spells CASSVRDSGTDTQYF. CDR3 bases: TGCGCCAGCAGTGTCCGGGACAGTGGGACAGATACGCAGTATTTT.

The gene calls are TRBV19 and TRBJ2-1; TRBD2 matches 12 bases. V was clipped by 5 bases and J by 14 bases; unmatched bases: 4. This CDR3 region has 12 residues. Germline assignment: CDR1 LNHDA and CDR2 SQIVND (reference sequence). CDR3 sequence reads: CASSASGRAKFF. DNA of the CDR3: TGTGCCAGTAGTGCTAGCGGGAGGGCTAAGTTCTTC.

The chain joins TRBV9 to TRBJ2-5; 7 bases align to TRBD1. V was clipped by 3 bases and J by 7 bases; unmatched bases: 15. The CDR3 extends over 16 amino acids. The germline gives CDR1 SGDLS, CDR2 YYNGEE. In DNA, the CDR3 is TGTGCCAGCAGCGAGTCCGGGACAGCCTTCAGCGGGACCCAGTACTTC. Translating it yields CASSESGTAFSGTQYF. The variable domain in full, with the rest retrieved from reference TRBV9 and TRBJ2-5, is DSGVTQTPKHLITATGQRVTLRCSPRSGDLSVYWYQQSLDQGLQFLIQYYNGEERAKGNILERFSAQQFPDLHSELNLSSLELGDSALYFCASSESGTAFSGTQYFGPGTRLLVL.

The rearrangement joins TRBV2 to TRBJ1-4; 10 bases match TRBD1. Germline assignment: CDR1 SNHLY and CDR2 FYNNEI. V dropped 6 bases and J dropped 5; count of bases not matched to a gene: 3. The CDR3 sequence is 14 residues long. CDR3 amino acids: CASSEGQGNEKLFF. For the CDR3, the DNA is TGTGCCAGCAGCGAGGGACAGGGGAATGAAAAACTGTTTTTT.

This clone was counted only a few times. The V and J genes are TRBV13 and TRBJ1-1; the D is unclear. Germline assignment: CDR1 PRHDT and CDR2 FYEKMQ (reference sequence). V lost 5 bases to trimming and J lost 11 bases, with 15 bases between them. This CDR3 region has 12 residues. The CDR3 sequence is CASSILGSGAFF. CDR3 DNA sequence: TGTGCCAGCAGCATACTAGGGTCTGGGGCTTTCTTT.